This T cell receptor beta chain was recorded in a study of OX40 agonist ivuxolimab in advanced cancers. As for the study more broadly: The costimulatory receptor OX40 (CD134) was targeted by ivuxolimab, a fully human IgG2 agonistic monoclonal antibody. Intravenous ivuxolimab was administered to patients every 2 weeks at six dose levels: 0.01, 0.1, 0.3, 1.5, 3 and 10 mg/kg. Among the roughly 50 dose-escalation patients, about 20 had hepatocellular carcinoma, some 15 melanoma, 9 renal cell carcinoma and 9 head and neck cancer. The dose-escalation cohort was about 83% male with a mean age of about 60 years, ranging from about 20 to 85. Patients were allowed to have had prior anti-PD-1, anti-PD-L1 or anti-CTLA-4 therapy, and approximately 40% of the dose-escalation patients had been treated with checkpoint inhibitors. Partial responses occurred in three dose-escalation patients: two with cutaneous melanoma and one with hepatocellular carcinoma. Peripheral TCRbeta sequencing was intended to test whether TCR sequence diversity was altered and clonal T-cell expansion was caused by ivuxolimab. The paper covers the monotherapy dose-escalation part of the phase I ivuxolimab trial, which included N of about 50 patients.

The CDR3, cysteine through phenylalanine, is 12 amino acids long. The kept DNA is CDR3 alone, 36 bases in frame from the first base. Deletion took 2 bases off V and 13 bases off J, with a span of 12 bases between the germline ends. CDR1 and CDR2 are read off the germline V gene as MGHRA and YSYEKL. Patients with a history of autoimmune disease or receiving systemic immunosuppression were excluded from the trial. Peripheral blood for TCR sequencing was drawn from every dose cohort at baseline, at cycle 4 day 1 and at cycle 7 day 1. The samples were taken from a phase I, first-in-human, multicenter, open-label dose-escalation trial of ivuxolimab. Adults with locally advanced or metastatic melanoma, renal cell carcinoma, hepatocellular carcinoma or head and neck squamous cell carcinoma were enrolled in the trial. Before TCR sequencing, CD4+ T cells and CD8+ T cells from peripheral blood were sorted into separate populations.

Remarks on this clone: The target of this receptor is not known. No much larger clone is present one base from it, and per-base qualities are unavailable.

For sequencing of the TCRbeta CDR3 region, genomic DNA was extracted from the sorted cells. The immunoSEQ Assay was used for sequencing of TCRbeta CDR3 regions. Imported from immuneACCESS, the table was reduced by TCRdb to in-frame sequences with V and J called. These copies leave out some clones; in studies compared against another copy, an unresolved V gene accounts for under half, and the cause of the remainder is not known. A total of about 28,000 clones appear in this sample, around nine tenths of them only once. The top ten clones comprise 35% to 40% of the sample. The study at large found these results: The antigen specificity of the clonally expanded peripheral T cells was not determined. At doses of 0.1 to 3.0 mg/kg, clonal expansion of both CD4+ and CD8+ T cells in blood was seen between baseline and week 6. Low levels of normalized T-cell clonal expansion were also seen in some nonresponding patients. In the 0.1-3.0 mg/kg groups, partial responders were among the patients with the lowest normalized peripheral clonal expansion, particularly in CD8+ T cells. After ivuxolimab, CD8+ T cells had more expanded clones than CD4+ T cells on average.

The starting material was CD4+ or CD8+ T cells sorted from blood, obtained in a trial of the OX40 agonist ivuxolimab. The sequence is built from TRBV4-1 and TRBJ2-1, with the D segment identity uncertain. The TCR sequence derives from an adult with an advanced solid tumor such as melanoma, head and neck, liver or kidney cancer. The CDR3: CASSQTRTSQFF. Here is the DNA: TGCGCCAGCAGCCAAACTCGGACGAGTCAGTTCTTC.